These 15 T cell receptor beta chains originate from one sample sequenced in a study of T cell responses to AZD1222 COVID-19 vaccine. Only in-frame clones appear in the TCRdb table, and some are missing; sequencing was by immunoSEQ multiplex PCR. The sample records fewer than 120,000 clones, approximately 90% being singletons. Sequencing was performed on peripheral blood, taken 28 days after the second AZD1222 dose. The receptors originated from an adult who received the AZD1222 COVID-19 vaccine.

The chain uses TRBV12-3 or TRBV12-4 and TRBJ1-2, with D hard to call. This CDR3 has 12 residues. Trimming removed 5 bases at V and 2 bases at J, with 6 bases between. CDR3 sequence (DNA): TGTGCCAGCAGTGGGCAGAACTATGGCTACACCTTC. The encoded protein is CASSGQNYGYTF.

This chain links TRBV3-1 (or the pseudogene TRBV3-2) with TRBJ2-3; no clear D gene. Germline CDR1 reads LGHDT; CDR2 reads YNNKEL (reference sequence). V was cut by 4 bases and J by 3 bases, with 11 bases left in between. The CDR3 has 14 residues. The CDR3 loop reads CASSRGFRTDTQYF. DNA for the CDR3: TGTGCCAGCAGCCGGGGTTTCCGGACAGATACGCAGTATTTT.

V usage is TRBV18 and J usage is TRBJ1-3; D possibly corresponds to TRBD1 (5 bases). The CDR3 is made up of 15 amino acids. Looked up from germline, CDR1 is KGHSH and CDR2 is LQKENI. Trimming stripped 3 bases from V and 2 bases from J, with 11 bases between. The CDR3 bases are TGTGCCAGCTCACCTCTCGAGGGGACTGGAAACACCATATATTTT. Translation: CASSPLEGTGNTIYF.

Here the CDR3 DNA reads TGTGCCAGCAGGAAGACGGGGAGCTCCTACAATGAGCAGTTCTTC. It translates to CASRKTGSSYNEQFF. The rearrangement uses TRBV5-5 and TRBJ2-1, with D tentatively TRBD2 (5 bases). CDR3 length: 15 amino acids. V lost 5 bases to trimming and J lost 0 bases, with 12 bases between them. The germline V gene encodes CDR1 SGHKS and CDR2 YYEKEE (reference sequence).

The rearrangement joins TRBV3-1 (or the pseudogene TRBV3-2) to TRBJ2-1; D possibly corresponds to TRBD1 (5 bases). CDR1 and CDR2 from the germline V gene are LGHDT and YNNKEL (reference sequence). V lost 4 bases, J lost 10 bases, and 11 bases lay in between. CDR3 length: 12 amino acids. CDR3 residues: CASSPWGEEQFF. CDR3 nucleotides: TGTGCCAGCAGCCCCTGGGGCGAGGAGCAGTTCTTC.

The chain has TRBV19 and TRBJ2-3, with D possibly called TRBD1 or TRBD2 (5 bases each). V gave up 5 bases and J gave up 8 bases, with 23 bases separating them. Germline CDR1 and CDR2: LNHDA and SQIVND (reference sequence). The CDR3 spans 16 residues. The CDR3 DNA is TGTGCCAGTAGTGGACCCGGGGCGAATCCTTGGGGTACGCAGTATTTT. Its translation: CASSGPGANPWGTQYF.

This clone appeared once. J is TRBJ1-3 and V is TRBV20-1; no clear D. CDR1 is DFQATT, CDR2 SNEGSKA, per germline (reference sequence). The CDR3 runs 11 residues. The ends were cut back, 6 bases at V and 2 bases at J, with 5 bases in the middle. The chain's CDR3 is CSAFTGNTIYF. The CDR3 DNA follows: TGCAGTGCATTTACTGGAAACACCATATATTTT.

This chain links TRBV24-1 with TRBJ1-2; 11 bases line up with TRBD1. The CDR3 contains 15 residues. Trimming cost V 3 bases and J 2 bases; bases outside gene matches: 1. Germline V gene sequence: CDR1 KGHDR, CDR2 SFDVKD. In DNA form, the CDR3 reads TGTGCCACCAGTGATCGGGACAGGGGGAACTATGGCTACACCTTC. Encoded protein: CATSDRDRGNYGYTF.

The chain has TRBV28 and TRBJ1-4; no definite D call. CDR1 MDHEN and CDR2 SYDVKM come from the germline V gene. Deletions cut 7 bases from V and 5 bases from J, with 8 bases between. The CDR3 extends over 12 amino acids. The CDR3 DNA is TGTGCCAGCAAGGATCAAAATGAAAAACTGTTTTTT. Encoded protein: CASKDQNEKLFF.

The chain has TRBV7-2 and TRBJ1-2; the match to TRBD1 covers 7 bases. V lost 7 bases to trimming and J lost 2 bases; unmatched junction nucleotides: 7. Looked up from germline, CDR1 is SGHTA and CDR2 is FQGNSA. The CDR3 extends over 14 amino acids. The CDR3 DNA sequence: TGTGCCAGCACCTATCAGGGGGGAAACTATGGCTACACCTTC. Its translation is CASTYQGGNYGYTF.

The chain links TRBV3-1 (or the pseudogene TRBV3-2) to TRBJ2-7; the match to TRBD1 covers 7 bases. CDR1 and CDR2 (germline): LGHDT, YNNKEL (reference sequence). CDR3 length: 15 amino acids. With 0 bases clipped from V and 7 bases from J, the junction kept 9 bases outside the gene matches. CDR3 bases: TGTGCCAGCAGCCAAGATGACAGGGTTCGGAGGGAGCAGTACTTC. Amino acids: CASSQDDRVRREQYF.

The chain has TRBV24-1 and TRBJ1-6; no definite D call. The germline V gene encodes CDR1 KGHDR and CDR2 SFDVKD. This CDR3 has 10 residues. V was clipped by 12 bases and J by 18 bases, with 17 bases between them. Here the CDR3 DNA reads TGTGCCCCTTCTCGGGGTGGATCCCACTTT. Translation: CAPSRGGSHF.

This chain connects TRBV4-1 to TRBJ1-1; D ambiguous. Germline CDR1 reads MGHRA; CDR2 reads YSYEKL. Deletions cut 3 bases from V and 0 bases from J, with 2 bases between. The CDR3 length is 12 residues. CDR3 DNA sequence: TGCGCCAGCAGCCATGTGAACACTGAAGCTTTCTTT. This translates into CASSHVNTEAFF.

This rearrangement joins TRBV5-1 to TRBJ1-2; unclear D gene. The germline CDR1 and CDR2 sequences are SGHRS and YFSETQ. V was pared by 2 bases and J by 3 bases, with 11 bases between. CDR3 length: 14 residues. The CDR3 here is CASSFSPEDYGYTF. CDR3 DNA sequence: TGCGCCAGCAGCTTTTCTCCGGAGGACTATGGCTACACCTTC. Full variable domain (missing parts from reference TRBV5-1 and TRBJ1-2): KAGVTQTPRYLIKTRGQQVTLSCSPISGHRSVSWYQQTPGQGLQFLFEYFSETQRNKGNFPGRFSGRQFSNSRSEMNVSTLELGDSALYLCASSFSPEDYGYTFGSGTRLTVV.

The CDR3: CASSTDRAETQYF. The CDR3 DNA sequence: TGTGCCAGCAGTACCGACAGGGCAGAGACCCAGTACTTC. This chain joins TRBV2 and TRBJ2-5; 7 nucleotides match TRBD1. The germline V gene has CDR1 SNHLY and CDR2 FYNNEI. This CDR3 contains 13 residues. J gave up 4 bases and V 5 bases, and 4 bases lay outside the gene matches.